Here is one TCR beta chain with its context. The method was immunoSEQ multiplex PCR; TCRdb's version includes in-frame clones alone and lacks a portion of them. Found here are some 180,000 clones, approximately 80% of them singletons; the top ten hold approximately 8.1%. These data come from a study of blood T cell repertoires in COVID-19. Study information: The United States, Italy and Spain supplied acute and convalescent COVID-19 samples.

V was clipped by 3 bases and J by 2 bases, with 8 bases between them. This CDR3 contains 13 residues. CDR1 and CDR2 (germline): SGDLS, YYNGEE. The specimen sequenced was peripheral blood. This chain uses TRBV9 with TRBJ1-1; D remains ambiguous. This TCR was recovered from an elderly woman with COVID-19, enrolled during active disease. In DNA, the CDR3 is TGTGCCAGCAGCGAACAGACCAACACTGAAGCTTTCTTT. The encoded protein is CASSEQTNTEAFF.